The 2 T cell receptor beta chains reported below all come from one sample, sequenced in a study of T cells in Graves' hyperthyroidism and ophthalmopathy. Amplified regions were TCR beta CDR3 sequences from RNA transcripts. RT-PCR in the first round (using the HTBI primer set) targeted the TCR CDR3. TCRdb independently ran MiXCR on the multiplex PCR reads; one entry per CDR3 protein. The data hold fewer than 400,000 distinct CDR3 sequences, with around 15% observed a single time. Sequences were obtained from blood. The receptors originated from a man aged 45 to 65 with Graves' ophthalmopathy.

About this clonotype: With a much larger clone just one base away, this may be a read error. The chain has TRBV6-1 and TRBJ2-2; perhaps D is TRBD1 or TRBD2 (5 bases each). The CDR3 is 15 residues long. Trimming took 3 bases from V and 4 from J, leaving 12 bases between them. Germline CDR1 MNHNS, CDR2 SASEGT. CDR3 sequence reads: CASSEGVGGTGELFF. CDR3 nucleotides: TGTGCCAGCAGTGAGGGGGTTGGGGGCACCGGGGAGCTGTTTTTT.

This clonotype showed up many times. V is TRBV27 and J is TRBJ1-4; D gene ambiguous. Germline V gives CDR1 MNHEY, CDR2 SMNVEV (reference sequence). V gave up 6 bases and J gave up 3 bases, with 8 bases separating them. The CDR3 is made up of 13 amino acids. The DNA for the CDR3 is TGTGCCAGCAGAGGGCAGCCTAATGAAAAACTGTTTTTT. It codes for CASRGQPNEKLFF.